This TCR beta chain originates from a study of Ad26.COV2.S vaccination and SARS-CoV-2 variants. Sequencing used immunoSEQ multiplex PCR; TCRdb keeps in-frame clones, though not all of them. The table has over 250,000 clones, over 75% seen once. Treatment here: around 19 received Ad26.COV2.S at low or high dose, single or two shots; 5 received placebo; per-sample allocation not given. On day 63 after the first injection, vaccine and placebo recipients gave samples. The CDR3 is 13 residues long. Trimming at V came to 5 bases and at J to 2 bases, leaving 0 bases not matched to a gene. Germline CDR1 SGHVS, CDR2 FNYEAQ.

This clonotype was obtained from a person between 18 and 65 years old who received the Ad26.COV2.S COVID-19 vaccine or a placebo. The chain employs TRBV7-6 and TRBJ1-2; 9 bases line up with TRBD1. The sequencing used peripheral blood, collected in a trial of Ad26.COV2.S vaccine versus placebo. CDR3 DNA sequence: TGTGCCAGCAGCGGACAGGGGAACTATGGCTACACCTTC. It translates to CASSGQGNYGYTF.